These T cell receptor beta chains were read from a single sample in a study of Tregs in tolerant kidney transplant recipients. Their specific antigens are unknown. The table came from immunoSEQ multiplex PCR; TCRdb's copy has only in-frame clones and leaves some out. This sample has about 15,000 clones, with 53% found just once. The material sequenced was CD4+ T cells from blood cultured with allogeneic cells, taken before the transplant. Receptor source: a human patient who received a combined kidney and bone marrow transplant. The CDR3 runs from the conserved cysteine through the conserved F or W. Fields, in order: D gene, V gene, J gene, CDR3 protein. A D gene is named only where the DNA matches it firmly.

D gene: TRBD1
V gene: TRBV9
J gene: TRBJ1-6
CDR3 protein: CASSLGQGANNSPLHF

D gene: TRBD1
V gene: TRBV28
J gene: TRBJ1-2
CDR3 protein: CASRNQGGGYTF

D gene: .
V gene: TRBV18
J gene: TRBJ2-7
CDR3 protein: CASSPPSGGWYEQYF

D gene: TRBD2
V gene: TRBV5-1
J gene: TRBJ2-3
CDR3 protein: CASSLGLAGITDTQYF

D gene: .
V gene: TRBV6-1
J gene: TRBJ2-7
CDR3 protein: CASSGLLSSYEQYF

D gene: .
V gene: TRBV5-8
J gene: TRBJ2-7
CDR3 protein: CASNYRAPYEQYF

D gene: TRBD2
V gene: TRBV27
J gene: TRBJ2-3
CDR3 protein: CASSPGLATSTDTQYF

D gene: .
V gene: TRBV7-8
J gene: TRBJ2-7
CDR3 protein: CASSLFPTVSYEQYF

D gene: TRBD1
V gene: TRBV5-4
J gene: TRBJ1-4
CDR3 protein: CASSEGQGEKLFF

D gene: .
V gene: TRBV7-6
J gene: TRBJ1-5
CDR3 protein: CASSLGGLPQHF

D gene: TRBD2
V gene: TRBV15
J gene: TRBJ2-1
CDR3 protein: CATSRGTSGVHNEQFF

D gene: TRBD1
V gene: TRBV6-5
J gene: TRBJ2-7
CDR3 protein: CASSEGAVPYEQYF

D gene: TRBD1
V gene: TRBV19
J gene: TRBJ2-2
CDR3 protein: CASLPHPGQISDRTGELFF